The 3 T cell receptor beta chains presented below share a single source sample, sequenced in a study of T cells after posttransplantation cyclophosphamide. Cyclophosphamide on days +3 and +4 followed busulfan-fludarabine conditioning and a marrow graft. Profiling relied on immunoSEQ multiplex PCR, and the TCRdb table lists in-frame clones only, not all of them. The profile covers some 11,000 clones, none occurring a single time. Here the sequenced sample was PBMCs, taken after allogeneic stem cell transplant with posttransplant cyclophosphamide. These receptors were collected from a female patient between 40 and 50 years old who received an allogeneic stem cell transplant from a related donor, was CMV-positive, and had acute GVHD only. Part of the T cell pool may stem from the graft donor.

This sequence joins TRBV29-1 and TRBJ2-1; maybe TRBD1 (7 bases). The germline CDR1 and CDR2 sequences are SQVTM and ANQGSEA. Trimming left V 4 bases short and J 3 bases short, with 13 bases between. This CDR3 comprises 14 residues. CDR3 bases: TGCAGCGTTGTCGCTCAGGGGGGCTACAATGAGCAGTTCTTC. Protein sequence: CSVVAQGGYNEQFF.

There are many counts of this clone. The chain combines TRBV10-3 with TRBJ1-6; TRBD1 aligns across 7 bases. Trimming took 8 bases from V and 8 from J; bases not matched to a gene: 6. The CDR3 runs to 13 residues. Germline CDR1 reads ENHRY; CDR2 reads SYGVKD. The CDR3 is CAIGKGADSPLHF. In DNA, the CDR3 is TGTGCCATCGGGAAGGGGGCGGATTCACCCCTCCACTTT.

This clone was counted only a few times. Because it lacks the conserved phenylalanine or tryptophan at the end, this CDR3 is likely a read error. The V call is TRBV9, the J call TRBJ2-3; 13 bases agree with TRBD2. Germline assignment: CDR1 SGDLS and CDR2 YYNGEE. This CDR3 has 15 residues. The trim removed 6 bases at V and 1 base at J, leaving 2 bases unmatched. CDR3 protein: CASTTSGRGTDTQYS. The CDR3 nucleotides are TGTGCCAGCACTACTAGCGGGAGGGGCACAGATACGCAGTATTCT.